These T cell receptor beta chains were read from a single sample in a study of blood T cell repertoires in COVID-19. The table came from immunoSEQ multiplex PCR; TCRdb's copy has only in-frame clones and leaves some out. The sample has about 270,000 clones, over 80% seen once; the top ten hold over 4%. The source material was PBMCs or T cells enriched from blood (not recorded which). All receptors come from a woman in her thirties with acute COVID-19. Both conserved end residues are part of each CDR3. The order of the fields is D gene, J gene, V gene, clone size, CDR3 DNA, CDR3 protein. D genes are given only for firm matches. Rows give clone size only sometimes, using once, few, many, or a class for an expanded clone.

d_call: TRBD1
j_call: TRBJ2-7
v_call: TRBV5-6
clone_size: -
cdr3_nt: TGTGCCAGCAGCGGGACAGGGGGCCCCTACGAGCAGTACTTC
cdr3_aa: CASSGTGGPYEQYF

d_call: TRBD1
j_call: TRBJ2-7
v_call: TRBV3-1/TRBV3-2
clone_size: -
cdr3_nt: TGTGCCAGCAGCCTAACACAGGGGCCTGGCGAGCAGTACTTC
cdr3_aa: CASSLTQGPGEQYF

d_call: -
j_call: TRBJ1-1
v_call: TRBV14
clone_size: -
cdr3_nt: TGTGCCAGCAGCTTGCGAGAGGGTAGAGGGAACACTGAAGCTTTCTTT
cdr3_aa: CASSLREGRGNTEAFF

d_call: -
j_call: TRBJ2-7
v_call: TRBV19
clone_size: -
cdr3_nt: TGTGCCAGTAGTATGTTGGGCACCGGCGAGCAGTACTTC
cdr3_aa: CASSMLGTGEQYF

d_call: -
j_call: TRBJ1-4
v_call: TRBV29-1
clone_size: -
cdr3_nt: TGCAGCGTTGAACGAGTTGCAACTAATGAAAAACTGTTTTTT
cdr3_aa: CSVERVATNEKLFF

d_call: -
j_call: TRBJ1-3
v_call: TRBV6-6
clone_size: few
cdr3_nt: TGTGCCAGCAGTTACCCGAGAGGTGGCTCTGGAAACACCATATATTTT
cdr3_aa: CASSYPRGGSGNTIYF

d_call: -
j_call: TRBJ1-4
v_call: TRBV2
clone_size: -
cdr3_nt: TGTGCCAGCAGAAGCCCCAGTTTTCCGGGACATAATGAAAAACTGTTTTTT
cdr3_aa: CASRSPSFPGHNEKLFF

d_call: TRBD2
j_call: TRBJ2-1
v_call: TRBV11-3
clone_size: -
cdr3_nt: TGTGCCAGCAGCCTCCTCGGCTTGGGAGGGGAGGGTGAGCAGTTCTTC
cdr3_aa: CASSLLGLGGEGEQFF

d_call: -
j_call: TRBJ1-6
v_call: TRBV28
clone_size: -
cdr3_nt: TGTGCCAGCAGTTTATCCGGCAGGGCGACCTATAATTCACCCCTCCACTTT
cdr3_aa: CASSLSGRATYNSPLHF

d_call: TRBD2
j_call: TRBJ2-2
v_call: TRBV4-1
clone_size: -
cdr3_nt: TGCGCCAGCAGCCAAGAATCGGGAGGGCGCGCCGGGGAGCTGTTTTTT
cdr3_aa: CASSQESGGRAGELFF

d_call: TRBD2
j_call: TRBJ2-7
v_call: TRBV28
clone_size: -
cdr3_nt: TGTGCCAGTCGGGAGCGGGAGCTCTCCTACGAGCAGTACTTC
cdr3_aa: CASRERELSYEQYF

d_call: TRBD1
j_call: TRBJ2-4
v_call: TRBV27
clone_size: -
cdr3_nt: TGTGCCAGCAGTTTAAGGGACAGCAACATTCAGTACTTC
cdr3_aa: CASSLRDSNIQYF

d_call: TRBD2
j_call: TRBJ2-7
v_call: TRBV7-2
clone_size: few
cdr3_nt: TGTGCCAGCAGCCTTACGAGCGGGAGGCTCCACGAGCAGTACTTC
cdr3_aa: CASSLTSGRLHEQYF

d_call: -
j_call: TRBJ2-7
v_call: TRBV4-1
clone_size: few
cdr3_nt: TGCGCCAGCAGCCAAGATGATCGGGAGTCCTACGAGCAGTACTTC
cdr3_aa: CASSQDDRESYEQYF

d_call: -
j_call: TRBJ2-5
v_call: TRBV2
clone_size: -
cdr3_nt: TGTGCCAGCAGTGAAGGCGACTTCTCACGGGAGACCCAGTACTTC
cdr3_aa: CASSEGDFSRETQYF

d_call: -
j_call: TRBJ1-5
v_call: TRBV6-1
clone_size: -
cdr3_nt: TGTGCCAGCAGTGACAGGGGTGGACAGCCCCAGCATTTT
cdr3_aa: CASSDRGGQPQHF

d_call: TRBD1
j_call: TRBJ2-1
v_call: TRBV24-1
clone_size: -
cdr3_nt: TGTGCCACCAGTGGGGGGCAGGGGGACAATGAGCAGTTCTTC
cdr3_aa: CATSGGQGDNEQFF

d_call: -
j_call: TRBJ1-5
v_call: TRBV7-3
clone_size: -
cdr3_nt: TGTGCCAGCAACCAACCCGGGGGACCCTATAGCAATCAGCCCCAGCATTTT
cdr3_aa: CASNQPGGPYSNQPQHF

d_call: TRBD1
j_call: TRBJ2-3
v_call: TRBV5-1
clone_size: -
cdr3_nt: TGCGCCAGCAGCTTGGTGGACAGGACGACAGATACGCAGTATTTT
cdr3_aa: CASSLVDRTTDTQYF

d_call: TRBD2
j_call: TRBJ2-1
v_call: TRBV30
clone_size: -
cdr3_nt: TGTGCCTGGAGTGTAACCCCATCGACTAGCGGGAGGGTTAATGAGCAGTTCTTC
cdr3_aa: CAWSVTPSTSGRVNEQFF

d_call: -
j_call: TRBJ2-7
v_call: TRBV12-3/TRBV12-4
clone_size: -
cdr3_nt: TGTGCCAGCAGGACGGACAGTTACGAGCAGTACTTC
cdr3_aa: CASRTDSYEQYF

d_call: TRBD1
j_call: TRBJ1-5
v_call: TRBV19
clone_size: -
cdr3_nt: TGTGCCAGTAGTAAATCCGGGACAGCCTATAGCAATCAGCCCCAGCATTTT
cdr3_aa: CASSKSGTAYSNQPQHF

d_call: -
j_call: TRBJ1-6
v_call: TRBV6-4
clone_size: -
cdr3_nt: TGTGCCAGCAGTGACGGCAATAATTCACCCCTCCACTTT
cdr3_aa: CASSDGNNSPLHF

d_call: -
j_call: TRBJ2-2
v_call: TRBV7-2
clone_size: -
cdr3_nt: TGTGCCAGCAGCCGGGACTGGAACACCGGGGAGCTGTTTTTT
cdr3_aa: CASSRDWNTGELFF

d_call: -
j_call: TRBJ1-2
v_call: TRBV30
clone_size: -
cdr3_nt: TGTGCCTGGAGTTCAGGGGTAGGCTATGGCTACACCTTC
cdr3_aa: CAWSSGVGYGYTF

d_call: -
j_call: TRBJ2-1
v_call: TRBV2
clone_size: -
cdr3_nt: TGTGCCAGCAGTAAAAGGTGGGCATTAGCGCCGCGGGACAATGAGCAGTTCTTC
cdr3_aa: CASSKRWALAPRDNEQFF

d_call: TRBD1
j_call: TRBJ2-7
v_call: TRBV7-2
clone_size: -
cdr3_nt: TGTGCCAGCAGCCAAACGGGACAGGGAGGATTCGCCTACGAGCAGTACTTC
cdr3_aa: CASSQTGQGGFAYEQYF

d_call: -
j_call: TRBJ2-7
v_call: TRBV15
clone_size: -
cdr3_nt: TGTGCCACCAGCAGAGATATAGCGCGGGAGCAGTACTTC
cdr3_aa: CATSRDIAREQYF

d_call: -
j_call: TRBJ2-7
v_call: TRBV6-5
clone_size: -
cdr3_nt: TGTGCCAGCAGGTTAATTGCCTACGAGCAGTACTTC
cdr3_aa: CASRLIAYEQYF

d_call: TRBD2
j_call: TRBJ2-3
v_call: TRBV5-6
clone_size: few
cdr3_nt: TGTGCCAGCAGCCCGCCCGCGGGGGAACCAGATACGCAGTATTTT
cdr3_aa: CASSPPAGEPDTQYF

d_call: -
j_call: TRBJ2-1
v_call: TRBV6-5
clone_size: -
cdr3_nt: TGTGCCAGCAGTTACAAGCGAAGCGCCTACAATGAGCAGTTCTTC
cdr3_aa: CASSYKRSAYNEQFF

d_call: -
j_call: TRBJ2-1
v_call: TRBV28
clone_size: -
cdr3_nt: TGTGCCAGCAGGACCACAGGGTCCCTAGAGAATGAGCAGTTCTTC
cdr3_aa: CASRTTGSLENEQFF

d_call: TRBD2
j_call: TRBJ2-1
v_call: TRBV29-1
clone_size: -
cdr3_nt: TGCAGCGTTGACCTAGCGGGAGCCTACAATGAGCAGTTCTTC
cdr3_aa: CSVDLAGAYNEQFF

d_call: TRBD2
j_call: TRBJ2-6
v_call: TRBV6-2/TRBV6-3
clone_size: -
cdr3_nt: TGTGCCAGCAGTTCAACCGGGACTAGCGCTACCGGGGCCAACGTCCTGACTTTC
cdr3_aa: CASSSTGTSATGANVLTF

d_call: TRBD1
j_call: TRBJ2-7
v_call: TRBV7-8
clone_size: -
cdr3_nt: TGTGCCAGCAGCTATAAGCCGGGACAGGGGTACGAGCAGTACTTC
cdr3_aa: CASSYKPGQGYEQYF

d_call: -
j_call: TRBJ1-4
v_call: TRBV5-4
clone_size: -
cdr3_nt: TGTGCCAGCAGCTTGGAACGGGGTTTCACAACTAATGAAAAACTGTTTTTT
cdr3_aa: CASSLERGFTTNEKLFF

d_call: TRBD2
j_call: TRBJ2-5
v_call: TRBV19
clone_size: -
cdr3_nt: TGTGCCAGTAGTATAGGGTTTGCGGGAGTCCAAGAGACCCAGTACTTC
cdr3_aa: CASSIGFAGVQETQYF

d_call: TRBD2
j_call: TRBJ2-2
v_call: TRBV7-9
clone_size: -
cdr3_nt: TGTGCCAGCAGCTTAGTAACGGGAGGGCCTGGGACCGGGGAGCTGTTTTTT
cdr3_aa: CASSLVTGGPGTGELFF

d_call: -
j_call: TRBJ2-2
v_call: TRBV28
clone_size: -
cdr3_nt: TGTGCCAGCAGGTCGCCGTCAGGGGCCGCGAACACCGGGGAGCTGTTTTTT
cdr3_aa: CASRSPSGAANTGELFF

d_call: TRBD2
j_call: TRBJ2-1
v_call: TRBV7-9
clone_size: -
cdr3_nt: TGTGCCAGCAGCTTTTATCGGACTAGCGGGAGGGACAATGAGCAGTTCTTC
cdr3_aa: CASSFYRTSGRDNEQFF

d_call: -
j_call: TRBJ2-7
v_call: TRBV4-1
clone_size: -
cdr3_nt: TGCGCCAGCAGCCAAGTGGGAGCCTCCTACGAGCAGTACTTC
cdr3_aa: CASSQVGASYEQYF

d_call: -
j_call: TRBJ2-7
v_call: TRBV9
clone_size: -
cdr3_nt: TGTGCCAGCAGCGTAGGTCGGAGCTCCTACGAGCAGTACTTC
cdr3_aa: CASSVGRSSYEQYF